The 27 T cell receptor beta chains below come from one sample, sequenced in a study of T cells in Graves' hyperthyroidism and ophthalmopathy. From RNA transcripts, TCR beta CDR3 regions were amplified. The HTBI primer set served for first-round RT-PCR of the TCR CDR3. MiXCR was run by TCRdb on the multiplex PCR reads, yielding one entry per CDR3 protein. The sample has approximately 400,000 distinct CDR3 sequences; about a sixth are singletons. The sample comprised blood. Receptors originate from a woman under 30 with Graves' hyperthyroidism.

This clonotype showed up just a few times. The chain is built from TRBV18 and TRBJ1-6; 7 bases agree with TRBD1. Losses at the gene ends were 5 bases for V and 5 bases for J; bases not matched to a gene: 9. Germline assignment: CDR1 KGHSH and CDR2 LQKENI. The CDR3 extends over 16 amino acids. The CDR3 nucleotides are TGTGCCAGCTCATCCCGACAGGGAGGGAATAATTCACCCCTCCACTTT. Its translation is CASSSRQGGNNSPLHF.

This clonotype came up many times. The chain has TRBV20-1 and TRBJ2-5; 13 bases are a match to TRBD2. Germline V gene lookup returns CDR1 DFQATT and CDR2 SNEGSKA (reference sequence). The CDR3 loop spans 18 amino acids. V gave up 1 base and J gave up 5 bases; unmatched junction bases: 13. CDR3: CSARVRLAGGRGAETQYF. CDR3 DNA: TGCAGTGCTAGAGTTAGACTAGCGGGAGGTAGGGGTGCGGAGACCCAGTACTTC.

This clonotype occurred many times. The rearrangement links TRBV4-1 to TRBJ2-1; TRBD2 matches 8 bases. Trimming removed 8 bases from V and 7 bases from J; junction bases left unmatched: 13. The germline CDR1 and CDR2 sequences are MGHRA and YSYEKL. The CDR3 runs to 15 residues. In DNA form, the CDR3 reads TGCGCCAGCGGAGCGGGAGCAGGAGTGGGGAATGAGCAGTTCTTC. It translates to CASGAGAGVGNEQFF.

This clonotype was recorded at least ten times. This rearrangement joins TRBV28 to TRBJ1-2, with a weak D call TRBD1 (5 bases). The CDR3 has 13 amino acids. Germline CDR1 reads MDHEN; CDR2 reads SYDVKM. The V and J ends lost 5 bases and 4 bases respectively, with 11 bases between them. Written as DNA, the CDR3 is TGTGCCAGCAGTCGGACGGGGCCCTATGGCTACACCTTC. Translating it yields CASSRTGPYGYTF.

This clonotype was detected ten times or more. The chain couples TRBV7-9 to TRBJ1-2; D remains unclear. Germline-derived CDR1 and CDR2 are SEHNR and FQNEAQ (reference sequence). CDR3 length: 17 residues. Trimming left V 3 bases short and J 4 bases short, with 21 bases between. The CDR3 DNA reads TGTGCCAGCAGCTTTGTCCTCTGGGCCTTACCTTCCTATGGCTACACCTTC. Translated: CASSFVLWALPSYGYTF.

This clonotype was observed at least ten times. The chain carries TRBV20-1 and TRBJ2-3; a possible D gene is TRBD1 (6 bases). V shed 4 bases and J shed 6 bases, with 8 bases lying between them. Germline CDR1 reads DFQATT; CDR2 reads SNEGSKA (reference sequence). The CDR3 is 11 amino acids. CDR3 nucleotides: TGCAGTGCTACCCAGGGGGATACGCAGTATTTT. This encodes CSATQGDTQYF.

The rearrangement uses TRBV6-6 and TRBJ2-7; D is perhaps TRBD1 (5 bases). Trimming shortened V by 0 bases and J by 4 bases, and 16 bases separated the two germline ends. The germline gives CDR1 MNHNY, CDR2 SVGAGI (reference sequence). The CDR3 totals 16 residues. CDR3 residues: CASSYSGAPVGYEQYF. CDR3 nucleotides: TGTGCCAGCAGTTACTCTGGGGCTCCCGTTGGATACGAGCAGTACTTC.

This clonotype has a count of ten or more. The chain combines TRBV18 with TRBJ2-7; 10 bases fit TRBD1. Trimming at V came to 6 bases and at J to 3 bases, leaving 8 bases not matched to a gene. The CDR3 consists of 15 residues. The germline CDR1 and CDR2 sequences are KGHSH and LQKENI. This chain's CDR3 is CASSPRDRGLYEQYF. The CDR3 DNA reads TGTGCCAGCTCCCCCCGGGACAGGGGTCTCTACGAGCAGTACTTC.

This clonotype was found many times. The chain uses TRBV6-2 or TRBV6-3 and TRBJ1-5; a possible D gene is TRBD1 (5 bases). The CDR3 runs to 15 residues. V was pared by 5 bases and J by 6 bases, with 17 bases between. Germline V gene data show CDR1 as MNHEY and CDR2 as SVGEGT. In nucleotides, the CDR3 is TGTGCCAGCAGTGAGGCTACAGGCCTCGGTCAGCCCCAGCATTTT. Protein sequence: CASSEATGLGQPQHF.

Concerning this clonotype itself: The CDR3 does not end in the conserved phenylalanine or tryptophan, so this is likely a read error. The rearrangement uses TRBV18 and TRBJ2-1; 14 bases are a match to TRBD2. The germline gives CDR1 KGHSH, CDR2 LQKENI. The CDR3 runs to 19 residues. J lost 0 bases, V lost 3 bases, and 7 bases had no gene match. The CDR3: CASSPESTSGGGSYNEQFY. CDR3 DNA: TGTGCCAGCTCACCCGAATCGACTAGCGGGGGGGGCTCCTACAATGAGCAGTTCTAC.

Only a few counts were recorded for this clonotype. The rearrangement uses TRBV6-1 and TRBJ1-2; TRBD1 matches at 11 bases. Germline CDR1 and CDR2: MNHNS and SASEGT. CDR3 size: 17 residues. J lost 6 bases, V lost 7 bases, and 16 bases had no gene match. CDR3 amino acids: CASIPMGQGGRYDGYTF. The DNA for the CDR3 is TGTGCCAGCATCCCGATGGGACAGGGGGGGCGGTATGATGGCTACACCTTC.

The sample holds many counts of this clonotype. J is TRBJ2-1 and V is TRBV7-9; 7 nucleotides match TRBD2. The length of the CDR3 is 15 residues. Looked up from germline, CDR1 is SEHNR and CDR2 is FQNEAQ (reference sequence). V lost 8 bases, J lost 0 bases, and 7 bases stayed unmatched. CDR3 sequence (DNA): TGTGCCAGCGGTCCGGGAGGCCGCTCCTACAATGAGCAGTTCTTC. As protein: CASGPGGRSYNEQFF.

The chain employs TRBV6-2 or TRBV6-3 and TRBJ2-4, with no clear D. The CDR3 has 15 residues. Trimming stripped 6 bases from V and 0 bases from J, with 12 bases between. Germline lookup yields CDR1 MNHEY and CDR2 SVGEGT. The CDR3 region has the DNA TGTGCCAGCAGGAGTACGATGGTAGCCAAAAACATTCAGTACTTC. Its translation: CASRSTMVAKNIQYF.

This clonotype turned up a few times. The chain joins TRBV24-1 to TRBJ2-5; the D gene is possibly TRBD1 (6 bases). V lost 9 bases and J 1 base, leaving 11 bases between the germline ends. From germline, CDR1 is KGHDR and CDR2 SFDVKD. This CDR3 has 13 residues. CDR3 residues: CATADSFQETQYF. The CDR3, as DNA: TGTGCCACCGCGGACAGCTTCCAAGAGACCCAGTACTTC.

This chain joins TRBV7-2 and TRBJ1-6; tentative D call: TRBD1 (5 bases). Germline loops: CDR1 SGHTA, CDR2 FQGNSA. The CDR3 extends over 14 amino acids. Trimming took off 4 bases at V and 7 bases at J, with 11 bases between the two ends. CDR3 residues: CASSSAKGNSPLHF. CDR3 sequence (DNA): TGTGCCAGCAGCTCCGCGAAGGGGAATTCACCCCTCCACTTT.

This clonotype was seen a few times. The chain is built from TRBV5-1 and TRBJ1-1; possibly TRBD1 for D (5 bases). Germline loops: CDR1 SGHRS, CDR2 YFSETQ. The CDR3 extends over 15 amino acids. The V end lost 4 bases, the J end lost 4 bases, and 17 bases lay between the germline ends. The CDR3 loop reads CASSHERGGSTEAFF. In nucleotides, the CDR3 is TGCGCCAGCAGCCACGAGCGCGGGGGTAGCACTGAAGCTTTCTTT.

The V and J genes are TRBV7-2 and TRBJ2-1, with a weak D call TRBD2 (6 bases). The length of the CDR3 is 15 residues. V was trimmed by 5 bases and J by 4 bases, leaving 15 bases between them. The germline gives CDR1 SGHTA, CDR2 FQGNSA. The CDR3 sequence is CASSLRRAGYNEQFF. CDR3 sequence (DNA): TGTGCCAGCAGCCTTCGCCGGGCGGGGTACAATGAGCAGTTCTTC. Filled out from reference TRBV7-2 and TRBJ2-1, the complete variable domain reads GAGVSQSPSNKVTEKGKDVELRCDPISGHTALYWYRQSLGQGLEFLIYFQGNSAPDKSGLPSDRFSAERTGGSVSTLTIQRTQQEDSAVYLCASSLRRAGYNEQFFGPGTRLTVL.

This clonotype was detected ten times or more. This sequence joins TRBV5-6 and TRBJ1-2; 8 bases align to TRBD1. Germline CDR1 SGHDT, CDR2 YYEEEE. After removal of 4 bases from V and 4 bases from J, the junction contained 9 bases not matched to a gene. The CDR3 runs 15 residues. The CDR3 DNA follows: TGTGCCAGCAGCATGATAGGACAGGGTGCCTATGGCTACACCTTC. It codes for CASSMIGQGAYGYTF.

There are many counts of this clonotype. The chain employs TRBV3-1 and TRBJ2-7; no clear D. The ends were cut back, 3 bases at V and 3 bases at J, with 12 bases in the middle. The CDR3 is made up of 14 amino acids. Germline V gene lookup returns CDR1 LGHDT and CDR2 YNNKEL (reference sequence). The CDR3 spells CASSHWDNNYEQYF. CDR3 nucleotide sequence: TGTGCCAGCAGCCACTGGGATAATAACTACGAGCAGTACTTC.

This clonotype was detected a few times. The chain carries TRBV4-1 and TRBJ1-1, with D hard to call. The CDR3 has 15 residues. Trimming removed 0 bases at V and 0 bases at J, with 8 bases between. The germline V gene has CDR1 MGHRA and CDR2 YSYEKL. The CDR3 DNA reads TGCGCCAGCAGCCAAGATGCAGCGATGAACACTGAAGCTTTCTTT. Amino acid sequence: CASSQDAAMNTEAFF.

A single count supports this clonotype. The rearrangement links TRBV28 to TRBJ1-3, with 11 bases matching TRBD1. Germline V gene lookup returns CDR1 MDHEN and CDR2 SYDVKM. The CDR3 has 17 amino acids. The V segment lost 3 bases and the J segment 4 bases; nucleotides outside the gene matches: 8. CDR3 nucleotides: TGTGCCAGCAGTTTTCCCGGACAGGGGGCGGGAGGAAACACCATATATTTT. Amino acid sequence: CASSFPGQGAGGNTIYF.

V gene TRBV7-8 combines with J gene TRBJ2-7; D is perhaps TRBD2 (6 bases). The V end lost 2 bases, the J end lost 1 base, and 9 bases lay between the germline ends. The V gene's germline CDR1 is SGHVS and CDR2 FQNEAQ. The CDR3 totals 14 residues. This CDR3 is CASSLSGGSYEQYV. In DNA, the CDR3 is TGTGCCAGCAGCTTATCCGGGGGATCCTACGAGCAGTACGTC.

CDR3 in DNA: TGCGCCAGCAGCCAAGATGAGGGTGCTGGGGCCAACGTCCTGACTTTC. Protein product: CASSQDEGAGANVLTF. V is TRBV4-1 and J is TRBJ2-6; weak D call: TRBD2 (5 bases). Germline V gene data show CDR1 as MGHRA and CDR2 as YSYEKL. There are 16 residues in the CDR3. Trimming shortened V by 0 bases and J by 2 bases, and 8 bases separated the two germline ends.

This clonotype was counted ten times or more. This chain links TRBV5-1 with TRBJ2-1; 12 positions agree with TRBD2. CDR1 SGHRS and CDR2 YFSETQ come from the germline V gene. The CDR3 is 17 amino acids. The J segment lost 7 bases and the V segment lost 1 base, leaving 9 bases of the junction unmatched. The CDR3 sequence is CASSLYSSGRASNEQFF. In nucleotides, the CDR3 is TGCGCCAGCAGCTTGTATTCTAGCGGGAGGGCGAGTAATGAGCAGTTCTTC.

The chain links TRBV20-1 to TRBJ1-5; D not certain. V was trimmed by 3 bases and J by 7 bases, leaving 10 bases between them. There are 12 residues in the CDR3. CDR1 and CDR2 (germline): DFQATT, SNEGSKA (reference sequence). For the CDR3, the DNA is TGCAGTGCTAGTGATGGTCCCCAGCCCCAGCATTTT. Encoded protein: CSASDGPQPQHF.

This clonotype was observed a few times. The CDR3 loop is CASSAVPGGSYEQYF. The CDR3 DNA reads TGTGCCAGCAGTGCGGTCCCGGGGGGCTCGTACGAGCAGTACTTC. The chain recombines TRBV6-1 with TRBJ2-7; D possibly corresponds to TRBD2 (7 bases). V lost 4 bases and J lost 4, with 17 bases in between. Germline CDR1 reads MNHNS; CDR2 reads SASEGT. The CDR3 has 15 amino acids.

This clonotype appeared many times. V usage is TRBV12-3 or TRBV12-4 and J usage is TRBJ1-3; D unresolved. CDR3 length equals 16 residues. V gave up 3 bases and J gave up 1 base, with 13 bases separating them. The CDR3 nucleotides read TGTGCCAGCAGTTTTGGTCTAGTGCTGTCTGGAAACACCATATATTTT. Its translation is CASSFGLVLSGNTIYF.